This T cell receptor (beta chain) was captured by sequencing in a study of cytomegalovirus exposure and HLA in healthy donors. Germline values: CDR1 SGHDT, CDR2 YYEEEE. The CDR3 covers 13 residues. A word on this clone: Its specificity is not known.

Primers included in the PCR were 60 Vbeta and 13 Jbeta primers. Per the original data handling: Roughly 11 million shared chains were among the roughly 78 million unique TCR beta chains that a later analysis counted. The data were produced by immunoSEQ multiplex PCR, yet TCRdb's version contains in-frame clones alone and is incomplete. Clonal size and the V and J genes are those of that table, whereas D and trimming came from the DNA. The table includes around 100,000 clones, about three quarters detected once. Study-level findings and limits: Differences between HLA loci emerged in a later analysis of TCR association rates, with DRB1 most and HLA-C fewest. It was approximately 170 TCR beta chains that were listed as cytomegalovirus-associated.

The source of this sequence is a man aged 40-50 years in good health and CMV-seronegative. What was sequenced was PBMCs. The chain employs TRBV5-6 and TRBJ2-5; the D gene is possibly TRBD1 (6 bases). The end of the DNA fits TRBJ2-7 better, so the J call may be wrong. The CDR3 loop reads CASSYDRTYEQYF. CDR3 sequence (DNA): TGTGCCAGCAGCTATGACAGGACCTACGAGCAGTACTTC.